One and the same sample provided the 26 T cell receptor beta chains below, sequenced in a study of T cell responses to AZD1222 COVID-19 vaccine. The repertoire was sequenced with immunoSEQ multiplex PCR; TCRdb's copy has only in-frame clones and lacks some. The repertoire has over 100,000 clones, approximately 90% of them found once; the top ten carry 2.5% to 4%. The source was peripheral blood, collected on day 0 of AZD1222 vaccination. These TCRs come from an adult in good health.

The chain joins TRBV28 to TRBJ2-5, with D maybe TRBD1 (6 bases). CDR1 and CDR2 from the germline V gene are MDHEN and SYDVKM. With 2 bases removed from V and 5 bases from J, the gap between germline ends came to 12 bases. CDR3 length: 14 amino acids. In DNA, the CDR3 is TGTGCCAGCAGTTTAGGACCAGGGGACGAGACCCAGTACTTC. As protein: CASSLGPGDETQYF.

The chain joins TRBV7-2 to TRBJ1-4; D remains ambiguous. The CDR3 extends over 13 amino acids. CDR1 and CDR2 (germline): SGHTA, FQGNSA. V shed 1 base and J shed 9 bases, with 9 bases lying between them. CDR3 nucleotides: TGTGCCAGCAGCTTAGGGATGGAGCAAAAACTGTTTTTT. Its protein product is CASSLGMEQKLFF.

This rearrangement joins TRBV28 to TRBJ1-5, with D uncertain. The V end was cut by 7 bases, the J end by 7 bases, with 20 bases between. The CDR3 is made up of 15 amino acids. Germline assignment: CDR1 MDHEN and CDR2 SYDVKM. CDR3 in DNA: TGTGCCAGCAAGGGCCCCGACAATAGGGCGCAGCCCCAGCATTTT. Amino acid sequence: CASKGPDNRAQPQHF. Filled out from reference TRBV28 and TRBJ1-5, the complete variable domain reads DVKVTQSSRYLVKRTGEKVFLECVQDMDHENMFWYRQDPGLGLRLIYFSYDVKMKEKGDIPEGYSVSREKKERFSLILESASTNQTSMYLCASKGPDNRAQPQHFGDGTRLSIL.

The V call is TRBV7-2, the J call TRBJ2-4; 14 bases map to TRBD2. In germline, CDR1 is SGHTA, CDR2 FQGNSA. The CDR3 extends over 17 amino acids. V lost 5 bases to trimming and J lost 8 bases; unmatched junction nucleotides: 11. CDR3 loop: CASSRGTSGSYGDIQYF. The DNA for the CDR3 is TGTGCCAGCAGCCGCGGGACTAGCGGGAGCTACGGAGACATTCAGTACTTC.

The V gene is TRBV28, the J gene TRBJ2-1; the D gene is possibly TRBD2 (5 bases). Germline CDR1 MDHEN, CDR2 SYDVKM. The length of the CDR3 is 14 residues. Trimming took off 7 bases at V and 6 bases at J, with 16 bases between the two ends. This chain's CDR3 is CASNPGYVGNEQFF. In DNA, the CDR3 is TGTGCCAGCAATCCGGGGTATGTAGGCAATGAGCAGTTCTTC.

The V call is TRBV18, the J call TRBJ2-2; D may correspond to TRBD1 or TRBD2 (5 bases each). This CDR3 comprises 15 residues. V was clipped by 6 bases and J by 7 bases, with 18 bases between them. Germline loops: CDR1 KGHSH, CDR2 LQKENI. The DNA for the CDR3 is TGTGCCAGCTCCAGGGCGGACACGGGGAACGGGGAGCTGTTTTTT. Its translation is CASSRADTGNGELFF.

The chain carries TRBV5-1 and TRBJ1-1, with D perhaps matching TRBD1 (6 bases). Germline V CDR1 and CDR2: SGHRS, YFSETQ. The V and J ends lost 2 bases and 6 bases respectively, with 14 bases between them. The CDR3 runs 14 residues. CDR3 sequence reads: CASSLWDTAAEAFF. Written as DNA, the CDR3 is TGCGCCAGCAGCTTATGGGACACTGCAGCTGAAGCTTTCTTT.

CDR3 in amino acids: CASSSGTSKWETQYF. Written as DNA, the CDR3 is TGTGCCAGCAGCAGCGGGACTTCTAAGTGGGAGACCCAGTACTTC. The V gene is TRBV6-6, the J gene TRBJ2-5, with 7 nucleotides matching TRBD2. The CDR3 spans 15 residues. Germline CDR1 reads MNHNY; CDR2 reads SVGAGI (reference sequence). Trimming removed 6 bases from V and 5 bases from J; junction bases left unmatched: 12.

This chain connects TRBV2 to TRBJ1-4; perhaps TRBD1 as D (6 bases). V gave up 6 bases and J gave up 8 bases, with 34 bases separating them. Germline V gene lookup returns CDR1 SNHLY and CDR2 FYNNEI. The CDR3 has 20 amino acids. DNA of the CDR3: TGTGCCAGCAGGGCCCCCTATGTGGGCGATGAATGGGGGCGACGAGAAAAACTGTTTTTT. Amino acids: CASRAPYVGDEWGRREKLFF.

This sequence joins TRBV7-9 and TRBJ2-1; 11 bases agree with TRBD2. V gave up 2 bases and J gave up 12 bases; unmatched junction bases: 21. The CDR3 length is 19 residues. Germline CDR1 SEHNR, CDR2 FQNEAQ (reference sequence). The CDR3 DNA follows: TGTGCCAGCAGCTTACGCGGTACTAGCGGGAGCAAGCCCTCGGAATGGCAGTTCTTC. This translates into CASSLRGTSGSKPSEWQFF. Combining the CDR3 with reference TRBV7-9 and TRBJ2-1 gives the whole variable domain DTGVSQNPRHKITKRGQNVTFRCDPISEHNRLYWYRQTLGQGPEFLTYFQNEAQLEKSRLLSDRFSAERPKGSFSTLEIQRTEQGDSAMYLCASSLRGTSGSKPSEWQFFGPGTRLTVL.

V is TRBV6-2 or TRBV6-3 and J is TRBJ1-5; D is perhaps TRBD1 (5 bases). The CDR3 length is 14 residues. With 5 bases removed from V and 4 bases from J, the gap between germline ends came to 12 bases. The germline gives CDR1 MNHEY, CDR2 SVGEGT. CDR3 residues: CASSGQVINQPQHF. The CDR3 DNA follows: TGTGCCAGCAGTGGACAAGTAATTAATCAGCCCCAGCATTTT.

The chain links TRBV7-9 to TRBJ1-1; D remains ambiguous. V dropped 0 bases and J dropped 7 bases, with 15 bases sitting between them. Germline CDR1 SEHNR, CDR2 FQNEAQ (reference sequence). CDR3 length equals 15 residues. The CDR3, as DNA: TGTGCCAGCAGCTTAGCCTCTCAGCTTACCGGTGAAGCTTTCTTT. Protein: CASSLASQLTGEAFF.

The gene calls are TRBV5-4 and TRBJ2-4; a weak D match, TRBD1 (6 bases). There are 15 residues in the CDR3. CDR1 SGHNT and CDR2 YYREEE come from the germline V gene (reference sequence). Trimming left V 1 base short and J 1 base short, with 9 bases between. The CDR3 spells CASSLQGRAKNIQYF. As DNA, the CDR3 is TGTGCCAGCAGCTTGCAGGGGCGGGCCAAAAACATTCAGTACTTC.

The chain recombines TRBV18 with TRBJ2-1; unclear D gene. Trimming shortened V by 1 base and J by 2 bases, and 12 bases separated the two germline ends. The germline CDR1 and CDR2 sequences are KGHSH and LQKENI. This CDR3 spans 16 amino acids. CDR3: CASSPLPSAAYNEQFF. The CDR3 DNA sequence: TGTGCCAGCTCACCACTGCCCAGTGCCGCCTACAATGAGCAGTTCTTC.

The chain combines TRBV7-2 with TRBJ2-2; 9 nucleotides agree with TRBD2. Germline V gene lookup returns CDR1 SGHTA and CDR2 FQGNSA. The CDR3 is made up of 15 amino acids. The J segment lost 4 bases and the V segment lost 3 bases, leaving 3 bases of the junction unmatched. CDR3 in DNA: TGTGCCAGCAGCTTTAGCGGGGGTTCCACCGGGGAGCTGTTTTTT. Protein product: CASSFSGGSTGELFF.

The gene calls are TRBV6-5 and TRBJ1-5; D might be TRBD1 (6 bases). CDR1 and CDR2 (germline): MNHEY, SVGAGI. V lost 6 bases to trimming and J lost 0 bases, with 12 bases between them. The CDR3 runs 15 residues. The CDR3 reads CASRGQGSSNQPQHF. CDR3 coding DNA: TGTGCCAGCAGGGGGCAGGGGTCTAGCAATCAGCCCCAGCATTTT.

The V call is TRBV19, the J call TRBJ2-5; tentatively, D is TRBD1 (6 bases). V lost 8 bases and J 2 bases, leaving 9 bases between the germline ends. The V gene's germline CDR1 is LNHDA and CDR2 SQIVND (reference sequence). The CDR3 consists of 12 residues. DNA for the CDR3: TGTGCCAGTCAACAGGGACAAGAGACCCAGTACTTC. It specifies CASQQGQETQYF.

CDR3 nucleotide sequence: TGCAGCGGTCGTCAAGCGGGAGGGCCGAATGAGCAGTTCTTC. Translated, it gives CSGRQAGGPNEQFF. The chain has TRBV29-1 and TRBJ2-1; TRBD2 matches 10 bases. This CDR3 is built from 14 residues. With 7 bases clipped from V and 7 bases from J, the junction kept 10 bases outside the gene matches. The germline V gene encodes CDR1 SQVTM and CDR2 ANQGSEA.

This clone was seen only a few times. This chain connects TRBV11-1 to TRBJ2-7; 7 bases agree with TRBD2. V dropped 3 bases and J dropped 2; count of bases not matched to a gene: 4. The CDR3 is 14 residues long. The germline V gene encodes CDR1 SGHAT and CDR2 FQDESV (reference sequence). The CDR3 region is CASSFASGTYEQYF. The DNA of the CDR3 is TGTGCCAGCAGCTTTGCTAGCGGAACCTACGAGCAGTACTTC.

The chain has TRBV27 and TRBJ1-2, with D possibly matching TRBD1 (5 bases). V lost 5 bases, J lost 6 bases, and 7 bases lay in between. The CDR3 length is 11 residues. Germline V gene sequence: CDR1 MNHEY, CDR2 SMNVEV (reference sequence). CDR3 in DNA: TGTGCCAGCAGTGGGACTGATGGCTACACCTTC. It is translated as CASSGTDGYTF.

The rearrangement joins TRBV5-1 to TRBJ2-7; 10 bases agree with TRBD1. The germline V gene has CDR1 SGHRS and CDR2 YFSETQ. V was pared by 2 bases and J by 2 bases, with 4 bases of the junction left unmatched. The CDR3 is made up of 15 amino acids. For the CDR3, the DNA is TGCGCCAGCAGCTTCCGGGACAGGGGTACCTACGAGCAGTACTTC. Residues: CASSFRDRGTYEQYF.

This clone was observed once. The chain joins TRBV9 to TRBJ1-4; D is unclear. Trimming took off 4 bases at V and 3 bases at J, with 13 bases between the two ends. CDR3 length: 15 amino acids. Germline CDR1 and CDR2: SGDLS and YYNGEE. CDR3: CASSRSGWANEKLFF. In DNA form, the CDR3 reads TGTGCCAGCAGCAGGTCGGGGTGGGCTAATGAAAAACTGTTTTTT.

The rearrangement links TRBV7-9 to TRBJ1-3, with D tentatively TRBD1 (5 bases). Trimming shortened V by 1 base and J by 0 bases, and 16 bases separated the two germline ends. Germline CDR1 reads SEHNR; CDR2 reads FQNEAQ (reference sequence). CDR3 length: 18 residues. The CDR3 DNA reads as TGTGCCAGCAGCTTAGGGGGAGGGACCCTGGGCTCTGGAAACACCATATATTTT. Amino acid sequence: CASSLGGGTLGSGNTIYF.

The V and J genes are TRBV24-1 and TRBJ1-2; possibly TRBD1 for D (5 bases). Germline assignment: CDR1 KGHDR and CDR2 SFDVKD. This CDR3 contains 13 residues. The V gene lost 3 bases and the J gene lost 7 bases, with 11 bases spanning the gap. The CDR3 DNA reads TGTGCCACCAGTGATGGAGGGGTCGGTGGCTACACCTTC. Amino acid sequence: CATSDGGVGGYTF.

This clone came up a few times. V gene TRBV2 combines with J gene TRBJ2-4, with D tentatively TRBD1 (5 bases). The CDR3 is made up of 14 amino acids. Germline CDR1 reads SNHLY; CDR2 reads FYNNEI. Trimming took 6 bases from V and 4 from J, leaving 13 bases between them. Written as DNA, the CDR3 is TGTGCCAGCAGACAGACAGCACTTAAAAACATTCAGTACTTC. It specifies CASRQTALKNIQYF.

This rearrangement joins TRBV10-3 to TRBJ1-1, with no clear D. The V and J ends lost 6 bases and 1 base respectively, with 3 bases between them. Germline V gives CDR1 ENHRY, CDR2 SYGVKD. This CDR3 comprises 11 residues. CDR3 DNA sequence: TGTGCCATCAGGGGGAACACTGAAGCTTTCTTT. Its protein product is CAIRGNTEAFF.